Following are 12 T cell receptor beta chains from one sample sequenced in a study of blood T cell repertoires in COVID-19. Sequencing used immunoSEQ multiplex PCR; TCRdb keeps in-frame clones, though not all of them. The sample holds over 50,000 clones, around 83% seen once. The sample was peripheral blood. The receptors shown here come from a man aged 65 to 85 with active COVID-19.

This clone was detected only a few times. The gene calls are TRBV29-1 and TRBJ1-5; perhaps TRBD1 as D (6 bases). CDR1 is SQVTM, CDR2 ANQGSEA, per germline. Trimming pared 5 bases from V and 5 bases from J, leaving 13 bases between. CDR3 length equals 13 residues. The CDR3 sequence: CSVQGSPDQPQHF. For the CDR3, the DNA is TGCAGCGTTCAGGGGTCCCCTGATCAGCCCCAGCATTTT.

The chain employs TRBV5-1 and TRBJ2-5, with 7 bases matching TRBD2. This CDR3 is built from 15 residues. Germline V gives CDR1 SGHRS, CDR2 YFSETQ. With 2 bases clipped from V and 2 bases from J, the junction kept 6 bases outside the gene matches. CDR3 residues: CASSLVPSGQETQYF. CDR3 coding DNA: TGCGCCAGCAGCTTAGTACCTAGCGGACAAGAGACCCAGTACTTC.

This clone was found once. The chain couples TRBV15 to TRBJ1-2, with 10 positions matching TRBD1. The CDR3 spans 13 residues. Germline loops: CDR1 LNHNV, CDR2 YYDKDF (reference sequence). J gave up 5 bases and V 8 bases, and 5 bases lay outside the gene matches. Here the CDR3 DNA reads TGTGCCACCGGACAGGGGGAAGGTTATGGCTACACCTTC. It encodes CATGQGEGYGYTF.

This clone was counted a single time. CDR3 nucleotide sequence: TGTGCCAGCAGCCATCCCTTAGCGGGGGGCGGAGATACGCAGTATTTT. Translation gives CASSHPLAGGGDTQYF. This chain connects TRBV3-1 (or the pseudogene TRBV3-2) to TRBJ2-3; TRBD2 aligns across 10 bases. The CDR3 is made up of 16 amino acids. Trimming cost V 3 bases and J 5 bases; bases outside gene matches: 8. The V gene's germline CDR1 is LGHDT and CDR2 YNNKEL (reference sequence).

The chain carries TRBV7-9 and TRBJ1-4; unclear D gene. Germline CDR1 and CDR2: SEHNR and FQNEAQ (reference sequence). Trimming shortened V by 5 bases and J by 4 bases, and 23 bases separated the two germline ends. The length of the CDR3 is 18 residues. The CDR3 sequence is CASSGVPIRREGNEKLFF. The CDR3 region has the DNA TGTGCCAGCAGCGGAGTACCGATACGTCGTGAGGGTAATGAAAAACTGTTTTTT.

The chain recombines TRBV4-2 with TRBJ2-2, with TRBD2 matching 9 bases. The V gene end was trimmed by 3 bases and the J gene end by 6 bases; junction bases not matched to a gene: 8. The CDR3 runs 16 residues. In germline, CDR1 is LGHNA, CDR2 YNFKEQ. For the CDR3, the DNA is TGTGCCAGCAGCCACGGCTCCGGGACTAGCTCCGGGGAGCTGTTTTTT. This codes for CASSHGSGTSSGELFF.

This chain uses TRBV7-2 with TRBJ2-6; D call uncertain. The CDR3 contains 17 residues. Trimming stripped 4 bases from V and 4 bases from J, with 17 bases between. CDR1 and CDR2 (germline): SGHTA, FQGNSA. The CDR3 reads CASSSGSRISGANVLTF. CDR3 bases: TGTGCCAGCAGCTCCGGGTCTCGGATCTCGGGGGCCAACGTCCTGACTTTC.

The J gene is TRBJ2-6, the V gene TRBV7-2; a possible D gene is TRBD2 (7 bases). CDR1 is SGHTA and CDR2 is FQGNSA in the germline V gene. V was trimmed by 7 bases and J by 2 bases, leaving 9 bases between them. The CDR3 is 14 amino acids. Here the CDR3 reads CASMGGPGANVLTF. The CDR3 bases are TGTGCCAGCATGGGGGGGCCTGGGGCCAACGTCCTGACTTTC.

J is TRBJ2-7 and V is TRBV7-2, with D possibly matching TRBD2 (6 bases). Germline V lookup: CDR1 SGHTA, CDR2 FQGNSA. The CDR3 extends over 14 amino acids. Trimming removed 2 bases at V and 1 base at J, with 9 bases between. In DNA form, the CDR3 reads TGTGCCAGCAGCTTAAGAGGAGGGTCCTACGAGCAGTACTTC. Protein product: CASSLRGGSYEQYF.

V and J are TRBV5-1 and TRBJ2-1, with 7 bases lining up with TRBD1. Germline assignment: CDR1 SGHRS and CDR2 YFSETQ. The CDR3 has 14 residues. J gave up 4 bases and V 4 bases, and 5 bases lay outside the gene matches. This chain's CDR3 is CASSPGQLYNEQFF. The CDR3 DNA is TGCGCCAGCAGCCCGGGACAGCTATACAATGAGCAGTTCTTC.

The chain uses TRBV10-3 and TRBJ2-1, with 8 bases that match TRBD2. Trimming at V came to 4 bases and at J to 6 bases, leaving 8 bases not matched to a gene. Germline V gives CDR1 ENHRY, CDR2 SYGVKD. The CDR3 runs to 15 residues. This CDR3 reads CAISVGGAGANEQFF. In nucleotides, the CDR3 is TGTGCCATCAGTGTGGGGGGAGCGGGGGCCAATGAGCAGTTCTTC.

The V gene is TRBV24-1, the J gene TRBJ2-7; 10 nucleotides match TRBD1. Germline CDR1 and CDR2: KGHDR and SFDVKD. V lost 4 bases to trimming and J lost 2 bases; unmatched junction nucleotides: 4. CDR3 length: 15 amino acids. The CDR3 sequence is CATSEAGTGAYEQYF. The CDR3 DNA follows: TGTGCCACCAGTGAGGCCGGGACAGGGGCCTACGAGCAGTACTTC.